This paragraph reports one T cell receptor (beta chain). The V gene lost 1 base and the J gene lost 3 bases, with 7 bases spanning the gap. Per the germline V gene, CDR1 is SGHAT and CDR2 is FQNNGV. The CDR3 has 13 amino acids. This entry comes from a study of blood T cell repertoires in COVID-19. Study-level information: There were acute and convalescent COVID-19 samples, and they came from the United States, Italy and Spain. Nucleic acid was either cDNA or gDNA, and it came from T cells, B-cell-depleted T cells, or PBMCs.

Clones were sequenced by immunoSEQ multiplex PCR, and TCRdb holds only the in-frame ones, with some missing. The sample contains some 350,000 clones, 75% to 90% of which appear only once. Sequenced sample: peripheral blood. The chain couples TRBV11-2 to TRBJ2-7; a weak D match, TRBD1 (5 bases). The clonotype comes from a woman aged 45 to 65 with COVID-19, enrolled during active disease. The chain's CDR3 is CASSLGDSYEQYF. For the CDR3, the DNA is TGTGCCAGCAGCTTAGGAGACAGCTACGAGCAGTACTTC.